The following is a T cell receptor beta chain sequence with its context. Its antigen is still unknown. The missing conserved phenylalanine or tryptophan at the end of this CDR3 makes a read error likely. It is unclear where the CDR3 begins or ends on the DNA, so no DNA is shown, and the CDR3 is as TCRdb lists it. A modified ARM-PCR protocol with three rounds of nested PCR amplified TCRbeta. TCRdb reprocessed the multiplex PCR reads via MiXCR and lists one record per CDR3 protein. The sample consists of 45,000 to 65,000 distinct CDR3 sequences, about 79% of them appearing once. This record belongs to a study of tumor and adjacent non-tumor tissue in lung cancer. Study-level findings and limits: In normal lung, the top 100 clones were significantly more dominant than in tumor.

This sample's RNA came from whole unsorted tissue. Distant lung tissue was collected more than 3 cm away from the tumor edge. The CDR3 spans 14 residues, counting both ends. Germline CDR1 reads SNHLY; CDR2 reads FYNNEI. The TCR sequence derives from a woman aged 55-70 years with non-small cell lung cancer. Sequencing was carried out using distant non-tumor lung tissue. V is TRBV2 and J is TRBJ2-1; the D call of TRBD2 is as the table states it, not checked on the DNA. The CDR3 sequence: CVSRPLAAYNEQSL.